This T cell receptor (beta chain) was sequenced during a study of cytomegalovirus exposure and HLA in healthy donors. Study-wide results and caveats: In a later analysis, a missense DCLRE1C variant was linked to TCR beta V- and J-gene trimming. An observed cluster of highly shared sequence variants was recorded as a likely sequencing artifact.

As concerns this clone: The target antigen is unknown. The junction differs from germline at one of its ends, possibly a read error.

Germline CDR1 is SEHNR and CDR2 is FQNEAQ (reference sequence). The CDR3 runs 14 residues. PCR used 60 Vbeta primers and 13 Jbeta primers. In the original workflow: Around 10 million shared chains were among some 80 million unique TCR beta chains counted in a later analysis. This table comes from immunoSEQ multiplex PCR, and its TCRdb copy is limited to in-frame clones, with some not included. V, J and clone size are taken as reported in that table, and D and trimming were inferred from the DNA itself. The sample yields around 79,000 clones, about 69% seen once. The sequencing input was PBMCs. The clonotype comes from a woman in her forties in good health and CMV-seropositive. The rearrangement uses TRBV7-9 and TRBJ2-1; 7 positions agree with TRBD2. The CDR3 nucleotides read TGCGTCCTTGGGCGGGAGAGCTCCTACAATGAGCAGTTCTTC. Residues: CVLGRESSYNEQFF. Filled out from reference TRBV7-9 and TRBJ2-1, the complete variable domain reads DTGVSQNPRHKITKRGQNVTFRCDPISEHNRLYWYRQTLGQGPEFLTYFQNEAQLEKSRLLSDRFSAERPKGSFSTLEIQRTEQGDSAMYLCVLGRESSYNEQFFGPGTRLTVL.